This T cell receptor beta chain was sequenced during a study of CD8 T cells in Susac syndrome. It was with random hexamers that roughly 0.5 to 1 ug RNA was reverse transcribed. An immunoSEQ multiplex PCR amplified TCR beta CDR3 over 54 Vbeta and 13 Jbeta. TCRdb re-derived calls from the immunoSEQ multiplex PCR reads in MiXCR, one entry per CDR3 protein. The sample has about 300,000 distinct CDR3 sequences; about 92% are singletons. V shed 5 bases and J shed 6 bases, with 18 bases lying between them. Germline assignment: CDR1 SGHAT and CDR2 FQNNGV. This CDR3 spans 15 amino acids. FACS enriched CD8+ TEMRA cells, while bulk CD8+ and CD4+ were negatively isolated.

The chain employs TRBV11-2 and TRBJ2-3; tentative D call: TRBD2 (6 bases). The sequencing input was CD4+ T cells from PBMCs. The TCR was taken from a human donor with multiple sclerosis. As DNA, the CDR3 is TGTGCCAGCAGCCTCCTCACCGGGGCGGGGGATACGCAGTATTTT. This translates into CASSLLTGAGDTQYF.